What follows describes a single T cell receptor (beta chain). The data belong to a study of blood T cell repertoires in COVID-19. Turning to the study itself: From T cells, B-cell-depleted T cells, or PBMCs came the material, which was cDNA or gDNA.

CDR1 and CDR2 (germline): MNHEY, SMNVEV (reference sequence). The V and J ends lost 2 bases and 8 bases respectively, with 21 bases between them. The CDR3 is made up of 16 amino acids. A COVID-19 case was met by exposed participants within 2 weeks before study entry. Measured with immunoSEQ multiplex PCR; TCRdb has only the in-frame clones, and not every one. The table has over 200,000 clones, around nine tenths seen once. The sample was PBMCs or T cells enriched from blood (not recorded which). This TCR was sampled from a woman aged 30 to 39 who had been exposed to COVID-19. The chain carries TRBV27 and TRBJ1-2; D is possibly TRBD1 (6 bases). The CDR3 loop reads CASSLTLTGFPGGYTF. In DNA, the CDR3 is TGTGCCAGCAGTTTAACTCTCACAGGGTTCCCTGGCGGCTACACCTTC.